These 20 T cell receptor beta chains originate from one sample sequenced in a study of cytotoxic CD8 clonotypes in ibrutinib-treated CLL. The table came from immunoSEQ multiplex PCR; TCRdb's copy has only in-frame clones and leaves some out. The sample lists tens of thousands of clones, 71% seen once, with about 40% in the top ten. Here the sequenced sample was PBMCs, taken after 12 months of ibrutinib treatment. These receptors were taken from a human donor with chronic lymphocytic leukemia.

This sequence joins TRBV9 and TRBJ2-1; D might be TRBD1 (5 bases). The CDR3 runs 13 residues. Trimming took 0 bases from V and 7 from J, leaving 8 bases between them. Germline V gene sequence: CDR1 SGDLS, CDR2 YYNGEE. The CDR3 sequence: CASSVGGQNEQFF. In DNA, the CDR3 is TGTGCCAGCAGCGTAGGGGGCCAAAATGAGCAGTTCTTC.

The chain links TRBV5-1 to TRBJ2-3, with TRBD2 matching over 7 bases. The trim removed 2 bases at V and 8 bases at J, leaving 11 bases unmatched. Germline V CDR1 and CDR2: SGHRS, YFSETQ. The length of the CDR3 is 15 residues. CDR3: CASSFGGVGGGTQYF. The CDR3 nucleotides are TGCGCCAGCAGCTTTGGGGGGGTTGGTGGCGGTACGCAGTATTTT.

The genes are TRBV18 and TRBJ1-2; the D is unclear. Germline CDR1 is KGHSH and CDR2 is LQKENI. V shed 5 bases and J shed 2 bases, with 18 bases lying between them. CDR3 length: 16 amino acids. In nucleotides, the CDR3 is TGTGCCAGCTCATCGTACCGGGCCGCGCACAACTATGGCTACACCTTC. Protein: CASSSYRAAHNYGYTF.

This chain links TRBV6-1 with TRBJ2-2; the D is unclear. The CDR3 has 14 amino acids. V was shortened by 6 bases and J by 0 bases, with 8 bases between the two germline ends. Germline CDR1 and CDR2: MNHNS and SASEGT. CDR3 coding DNA: TGTGCCAGCAGGACCCCAACGAACACCGGGGAGCTGTTTTTT. It encodes CASRTPTNTGELFF.

V and J are TRBV10-3 and TRBJ2-3; 15 bases align to TRBD2. CDR3 length: 15 amino acids. Germline CDR1 ENHRY, CDR2 SYGVKD. V shed 8 bases and J 4 bases; nucleotides not matched to a gene: 4. The CDR3, as DNA: TGTGCCATCTCTCGGACTAGCGGGAGGGCAGATACGCAGTATTTT. It specifies CAISRTSGRADTQYF.

V and J are TRBV5-4 and TRBJ2-3; unclear D gene. The ends were cut back, 3 bases at V and 6 bases at J, with 8 bases in the middle. The CDR3 runs to 12 residues. Germline CDR1 SGHNT, CDR2 YYREEE (reference sequence). CDR3 loop: CASSSVLDTQYF. The CDR3 DNA reads as TGTGCCAGCAGCTCCGTCCTGGATACGCAGTATTTT.

The chain has TRBV6-1 and TRBJ2-7; 7 bases align to TRBD2. The length of the CDR3 is 13 residues. Germline V CDR1 and CDR2: MNHNS, SASEGT. Germline trimming cut 5 bases from V and 9 bases from J; bases unmatched to any gene: 10. CDR3 residues: CASSPEGRGWQYF. CDR3 bases: TGTGCCAGCAGTCCCGAAGGGAGGGGATGGCAGTACTTC.

This clone was detected once. The gene calls are TRBV28 and TRBJ1-3, with a possible D match to TRBD1 (5 bases). V shed 6 bases and J shed 0 bases, with 15 bases lying between them. The germline CDR1 and CDR2 sequences are MDHEN and SYDVKM. The CDR3 runs to 16 residues. The DNA of the CDR3 is TGTGCCAGCAGCCGGGGACGGTTGAGCTCTGGAAACACCATATATTTT. It yields the protein CASSRGRLSSGNTIYF.

This clone was seen a handful of times. The CDR3 loop is CASSDSEALYEQYF. CDR3 nucleotides: TGTGCCAGCAGTGATTCGGAGGCGCTCTACGAGCAGTACTTC. The chain links TRBV2 to TRBJ2-7, with D possibly matching TRBD2 (5 bases). The ends were cut back, 3 bases at V and 3 bases at J, with 12 bases in the middle. This CDR3 spans 14 amino acids. Germline CDR1 SNHLY, CDR2 FYNNEI.

The chain has TRBV15 and TRBJ2-1; 8 bases are shared with TRBD2. Germline V gene lookup returns CDR1 LNHNV and CDR2 YYDKDF (reference sequence). This CDR3 has 17 amino acids. V lost 2 bases and J lost 2; bases outside the gene matches: 8. The CDR3 here is CATSRPLSGTTYNEQFF. The CDR3 nucleotides are TGTGCCACCAGCAGACCTCTTAGCGGGACCACCTACAATGAGCAGTTCTTC.

The chain couples TRBV28 to TRBJ2-2; D is unclear. Between the trimmed V and J ends, which lost 10 bases and 3 bases, there was a span of 3 bases. Germline values: CDR1 MDHEN, CDR2 SYDVKM. The CDR3 totals 10 residues. The CDR3 sequence: CATYTGELFF. Written as DNA, the CDR3 is TGTGCCACCTACACCGGGGAGCTGTTTTTT.

The chain recombines TRBV19 with TRBJ2-1; no clear D. CDR1 LNHDA and CDR2 SQIVND come from the germline V gene (reference sequence). The CDR3 is 11 residues long. The V end was cut by 8 bases, the J end by 5 bases, with 7 bases between. The CDR3 region is CASRLNNEQFF. The CDR3 coding sequence is TGTGCCAGTCGGTTGAACAATGAGCAGTTCTTC.

The V gene is TRBV6-1, the J gene TRBJ2-3; D possibly corresponds to TRBD2 (5 bases). V gave up 6 bases and J gave up 2 bases, with 12 bases separating them. The germline gives CDR1 MNHNS, CDR2 SASEGT. The CDR3 consists of 14 residues. The CDR3 sequence: CASRRAAYTDTQYF. CDR3 nucleotides: TGTGCCAGCAGGCGGGCCGCCTACACAGATACGCAGTATTTT.

The chain links TRBV4-3 to TRBJ1-1; D is perhaps TRBD1 (5 bases). Germline assignment: CDR1 LGHNA and CDR2 YSLEER. V gave up 0 bases and J gave up 5 bases, with 13 bases separating them. The CDR3 is 15 residues long. The CDR3 bases are TGCGCCAGCAGCCAAGAAATCTTGGGGGAAACTGAAGCTTTCTTT. It codes for CASSQEILGETEAFF.

This clone was detected only once. This chain links TRBV5-1 with TRBJ2-1; TRBD2 matches at 7 bases. Germline V CDR1 and CDR2: SGHRS, YFSETQ. This CDR3 region has 14 residues. V was pared by 0 bases and J by 8 bases, with 5 bases of the junction left unmatched. DNA of the CDR3: TGCGCCAGCAGCTTGGTGGGAGGGGATCATGAGCAGTTCTTC. Protein product: CASSLVGGDHEQFF. The entire variable domain, with the rest obtained from reference TRBV5-1 and TRBJ2-1, is as follows: KAGVTQTPRYLIKTRGQQVTLSCSPISGHRSVSWYQQTPGQGLQFLFEYFSETQRNKGNFPGRFSGRQFSNSRSEMNVSTLELGDSALYLCASSLVGGDHEQFFGPGTRLTVL.

V is TRBV19 and J is TRBJ1-2; 12 bases agree with TRBD1. The germline gives CDR1 LNHDA, CDR2 SQIVND (reference sequence). The trim removed 3 bases at V and 6 bases at J, leaving 5 bases unmatched. This CDR3 is 15 amino acids long. The CDR3 nucleotides are TGTGCCAGTAGTATGAGGGACAGGGGGCTTCATGGCTACACCTTC. This codes for CASSMRDRGLHGYTF.

This clone was found a few times. The chain carries TRBV18 and TRBJ1-1; D gene uncertain. V lost 2 bases and J lost 5, with 9 bases in between. Looked up from germline, CDR1 is KGHSH and CDR2 is LQKENI. CDR3 length: 13 residues. The CDR3 sequence: CASSPETRTEAFF. CDR3 bases: TGTGCCAGCTCACCAGAGACAAGGACTGAAGCTTTCTTT.

The J gene is TRBJ2-7, the V gene TRBV27; 10 bases fit TRBD2. Germline loops: CDR1 MNHEY, CDR2 SMNVEV (reference sequence). The J segment lost 6 bases and the V segment lost 6 bases, leaving 8 bases of the junction unmatched. The CDR3 consists of 14 residues. The CDR3 coding sequence is TGTGCCAGCAGCCCCAGCGGGAGGGCCGTCGAGCAGTACTTC. This codes for CASSPSGRAVEQYF.

This clone was found once. The genes are TRBV13 and TRBJ1-4; D gene unclear. V shed 5 bases and J shed 5 bases, with 9 bases lying between them. CDR3 length equals 13 residues. Germline loops: CDR1 PRHDT, CDR2 FYEKMQ (reference sequence). The CDR3 region has the DNA TGTGCCAGCAGCGCCCACTTAAATGAAAAACTGTTTTTT. Translating gives CASSAHLNEKLFF. Supplemented by reference TRBV13 and TRBJ1-4, the full variable domain reads AAGVIQSPRHLIKEKRETATLKCYPIPRHDTVYWYQQGPGQDPQFLISFYEKMQSDKGSIPDRFSAQQFSDYHSELNMSSLELGDSALYFCASSAHLNEKLFFGSGTQLSVL.

The genes are TRBV5-1 and TRBJ2-7; D not resolved. The CDR3 consists of 14 residues. V lost 1 base to trimming and J lost 4 bases, with 12 bases between them. From germline, CDR1 is SGHRS and CDR2 YFSETQ. The CDR3 region is CASSLSANLYEQYF. CDR3 nucleotides: TGCGCCAGCAGCTTGAGCGCCAACTTATACGAGCAGTACTTC.